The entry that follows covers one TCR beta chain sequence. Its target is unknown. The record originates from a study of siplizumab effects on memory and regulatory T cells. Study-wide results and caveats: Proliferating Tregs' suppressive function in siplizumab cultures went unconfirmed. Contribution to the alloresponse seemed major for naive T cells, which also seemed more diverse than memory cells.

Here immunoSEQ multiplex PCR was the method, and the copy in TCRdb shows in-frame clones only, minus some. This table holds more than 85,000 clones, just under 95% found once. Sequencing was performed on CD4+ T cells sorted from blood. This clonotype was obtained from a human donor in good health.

The CDR3 DNA reads TGTGCCAGCAGAAGGGACAGGGGATACGAGCAGTACTTC. It translates to CASRRDRGYEQYF. The rearrangement links TRBV6-5 to TRBJ2-7; 10 bases fit TRBD1. This CDR3 contains 13 residues. Germline CDR1 is MNHEY and CDR2 is SVGAGI. With 6 bases clipped from V and 4 bases from J, the junction kept 3 bases outside the gene matches.